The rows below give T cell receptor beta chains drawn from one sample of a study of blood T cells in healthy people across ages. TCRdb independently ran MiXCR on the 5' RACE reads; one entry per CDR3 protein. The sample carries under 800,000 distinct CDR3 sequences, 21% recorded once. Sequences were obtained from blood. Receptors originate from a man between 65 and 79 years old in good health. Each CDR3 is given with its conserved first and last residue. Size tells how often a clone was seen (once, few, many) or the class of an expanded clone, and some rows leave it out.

CDR3: CSVRRASSYEQYF
J: -
size: once
length: 13
V: TRBV29-1

CDR3: CSVTGLAGVGTDTQYF
J: TRBJ2-3
size: -
length: 16
V: TRBV29-1

CDR3: CSVAGGGQETQYF
J: TRBJ2-5
size: few
length: 13
V: TRBV29-1

CDR3: CASSLKGGSYEQYF
J: -
size: many
length: 14
V: TRBV27

CDR3: CASSQARAVVTEAFF
J: TRBJ1-1
size: few
length: 15
V: TRBV3-1

CDR3: CASSLSNAGAGANVLTF
J: TRBJ2-6
size: many
length: 17
V: TRBV27

CDR3: CAISEGAGAYEQYF
J: TRBJ2-7
size: many
length: 14
V: TRBV10-3

CDR3: CASSLGTGGMGEQFF
J: TRBJ2-1
size: few
length: 15
V: TRBV7-6

CDR3: CASSEGPYGYTF
J: TRBJ1-2
size: -
length: 12
V: TRBV6-5

CDR3: CASSLGGGSQETQYF
J: TRBJ2-5
size: many
length: 15
V: TRBV12-3/TRBV12-4

CDR3: CASSFRDRAASEAFF
J: TRBJ1-1
size: few
length: 15
V: TRBV6-5

CDR3: CSAYRGPQETQYF
J: TRBJ2-5
size: -
length: 13
V: TRBV20-1

CDR3: CATCLGEQYF
J: TRBJ2-7
size: many
length: 10
V: TRBV24-1

CDR3: CASSLEAAVGTQYF
J: TRBJ2-5
size: many
length: 14
V: TRBV5-1

CDR3: CASKGQGSYEQYF
J: TRBJ2-7
size: -
length: 13
V: TRBV2

CDR3: CSVGEAAYNEQFF
J: TRBJ2-1
size: -
length: 13
V: TRBV29-1

CDR3: CASSTGKVNEKLFF
J: TRBJ1-4
size: -
length: 14
V: TRBV5-1

CDR3: CASSLGTENTEALF
J: TRBJ1-1
size: -
length: 14
V: TRBV12-3/TRBV12-4

CDR3: CASSLLITNTGELFF
J: TRBJ2-2
size: -
length: 15
V: TRBV7-6

CDR3: CASGQSGPTETQYF
J: TRBJ2-5
size: -
length: 14
V: TRBV3-1

CDR3: CATSGTTTGELFF
J: TRBJ2-2
size: few
length: 13
V: TRBV12-3/TRBV12-4

CDR3: CASRMTSGNEQFF
J: TRBJ2-1
size: -
length: 13
V: TRBV6-2/TRBV6-3

CDR3: CASRQFSSTEAFF
J: TRBJ1-1
size: few
length: 13
V: TRBV6-5

CDR3: CASSASVASGKCEQFF
J: -
size: few
length: 16
V: TRBV7-9

CDR3: CASSQDFTGNYGYTF
J: TRBJ1-2
size: -
length: 15
V: TRBV3-1

CDR3: CASSPLATDEQFF
J: TRBJ2-1
size: -
length: 13
V: TRBV5-1

CDR3: CASSLLGGTGFNEQYF
J: TRBJ2-7
size: many
length: 16
V: TRBV7-3

CDR3: CASAAGIVGEQYF
J: TRBJ2-7
size: -
length: 13
V: TRBV5-5

CDR3: CSVEESFRGNYGYTF
J: TRBJ1-2
size: few
length: 15
V: TRBV29-1

CDR3: CSAGEGNSDHEQYF
J: TRBJ2-7
size: few
length: 14
V: TRBV20-1